A single sample gave rise to the 20 T cell receptor beta chains below, sequenced in a study of beta chain features in type 1 diabetes (dated by TCRdb to the late 2010s). Library method: the immunoSEQ multiplex PCR assay. The entire amount of isolated RNA was reverse transcribed using the High Capacity cDNA Reverse Transcription Kit, so the sequenced TCRB transcripts were expressed ones. Imported from immuneACCESS, the table was reduced by TCRdb to in-frame sequences with V and J called. These copies leave out some clones; in studies compared against another copy, an unresolved V gene accounts for under half, and the cause of the remainder is not known. The table for this sample lists around 350,000 clones; about 12% of them were counted only once. The biggest ten clones account for under 0.02% of the sample. Sequences were obtained from naive CD4+ T cells from blood. In light of the paper, this sample's cell subset or site label describes: true naive CD4+ T cells. The receptors shown here come from a young man in good health.

V usage is TRBV28 and J usage is TRBJ2-7; perhaps TRBD1 as D (6 bases). CDR1 MDHEN and CDR2 SYDVKM come from the germline V gene. This CDR3 is 15 amino acids long. The V and J ends lost 6 bases and 3 bases respectively, with 18 bases between them. CDR3 nucleotide sequence: TGTGCCAGCAGGCCCAGCAGACAGGAAAACTACGAGCAGTACTTC. It is translated as CASRPSRQENYEQYF.

The CDR3 sequence is CASSTGPVSGANVLTF. In DNA, the CDR3 is TGTGCCAGCAGTACAGGGCCGGTCTCTGGGGCCAACGTCCTGACTTTC. The rearrangement joins TRBV28 to TRBJ2-6, with a possible D match to TRBD1 (6 bases). Trimming removed 5 bases from V and 0 bases from J, with 11 bases in between. The V gene's germline CDR1 is MDHEN and CDR2 SYDVKM. This CDR3 contains 16 residues.

There are a few counts of this clone. The chain couples TRBV5-1 to TRBJ1-6; 8 positions agree with TRBD1. The V segment lost 0 bases and the J segment 7 bases; nucleotides outside the gene matches: 6. The germline V gene encodes CDR1 SGHRS and CDR2 YFSETQ. The CDR3 loop spans 16 amino acids. The CDR3 DNA reads as TGCGCCAGCAGCTTGGCCGCCAGGGGGCCGAATTCACCCCTCCACTTT. Residues: CASSLAARGPNSPLHF.

This chain uses TRBV10-3 with TRBJ2-1, with 9 bases lining up with TRBD2. The CDR3 sequence is 16 residues long. Germline CDR1 and CDR2: ENHRY and SYGVKD. The V gene end was trimmed by 3 bases and the J gene end by 0 bases; junction bases not matched to a gene: 3. The CDR3 DNA is TGTGCCATCAGTGACTTTAGCGGGAGCTCCTACAATGAGCAGTTCTTC. Translation: CAISDFSGSSYNEQFF.

The chain carries TRBV14 and TRBJ2-1; perhaps TRBD1 as D (5 bases). Germline V gives CDR1 SGHDN, CDR2 FVKESK. CDR3 length: 13 amino acids. V shed 1 base and J shed 4 bases, with 5 bases lying between them. The DNA for the CDR3 is TGTGCCAGCAGCCAAGGACAGTACAATGAGCAGTTCTTC. Its translation: CASSQGQYNEQFF.

This sequence joins TRBV7-9 and TRBJ1-1, with 7 bases identical to TRBD1. CDR3 length: 15 amino acids. The J segment lost 3 bases and the V segment lost 4 bases, leaving 8 bases of the junction unmatched. Germline V lookup: CDR1 SEHNR, CDR2 FQNEAQ (reference sequence). DNA for the CDR3: TGTGCCAGCAGCTCAGGGACAGCTTCGTACACTGAAGCTTTCTTT. This encodes CASSSGTASYTEAFF.

A note on this clone: Other DNA sequences in the sample encode the same CDR3. The chain links TRBV5-1 to TRBJ2-5, with D hard to call. The germline V gene encodes CDR1 SGHRS and CDR2 YFSETQ. This CDR3 contains 13 residues. Trimming stripped 0 bases from V and 4 bases from J, with 7 bases between. The CDR3 sequence: CASSLGARETQYF. CDR3 nucleotide sequence: TGCGCCAGCAGCTTGGGGGCGCGAGAGACCCAGTACTTC.

The chain combines TRBV7-2 with TRBJ1-4; D gene unclear. The ends were cut back, 3 bases at V and 4 bases at J, with 9 bases in the middle. Germline CDR1 reads SGHTA; CDR2 reads FQGNSA. CDR3 size: 14 residues. Written as DNA, the CDR3 is TGTGCCAGCAGCTTTCGAGCGAATAATGAAAAACTGTTTTTT. Its protein is CASSFRANNEKLFF.

This clone occurred a few times. CDR3 DNA: TGTGCCAGCAGCCAGCAGACAGGACTCTCCTACGAGCAGTACTTC. It codes for CASSQQTGLSYEQYF. V is TRBV4-2 and J is TRBJ2-7; D possibly corresponds to TRBD1 (6 bases). This CDR3 is 15 amino acids long. CDR1 is LGHNA and CDR2 is YNFKEQ in the germline V gene. Trimming removed 3 bases at V and 0 bases at J, with 12 bases between.

This clone was found a few times. The V call is TRBV6-4, the J call TRBJ2-1; weak D call: TRBD2 (6 bases). With 4 bases removed from V and 5 bases from J, the gap between germline ends came to 12 bases. The CDR3 has 14 residues. Looked up from germline, CDR1 is MRHNA and CDR2 is SNTAGT. The CDR3 bases are TGTGCCAGCAGTGCATCGGGGGTAAACAATGAGCAGTTCTTC. It translates to CASSASGVNNEQFF.

The V gene is TRBV19, the J gene TRBJ1-4; TRBD1 is a possible D gene (6 bases). V was shortened by 2 bases and J by 11 bases, with 9 bases between the two germline ends. The CDR3 runs 12 residues. Germline-derived CDR1 and CDR2 are LNHDA and SQIVND (reference sequence). DNA for the CDR3: TGTGCCAGTAGTATACAACAGGGTAAACTGTTTTTT. Protein product: CASSIQQGKLFF.

This clone was observed a few times. The chain carries TRBV27 and TRBJ2-6, with D unresolved. CDR1 is MNHEY, CDR2 SMNVEV, per germline (reference sequence). The CDR3 has 14 amino acids. Trimming took 7 bases from V and 2 from J, leaving 9 bases between them. In DNA, the CDR3 is TGTGCCAGCACCTTCCGAGCTGGGGCCAACGTCCTGACTTTC. Its translation is CASTFRAGANVLTF.

This chain uses TRBV30 with TRBJ1-3; D may be TRBD1 (6 bases). The germline V gene has CDR1 GTSNPN and CDR2 SVGIG (reference sequence). Trimming removed 2 bases from V and 0 bases from J, with 11 bases in between. The CDR3 runs 15 residues. CDR3 residues: CAWSLDRFSGNTIYF. The DNA for the CDR3 is TGTGCCTGGAGTCTCGACAGGTTCTCTGGAAACACCATATATTTT.

In its sample, this clone was seen a few times. The CDR3 here is CSALQGIQYF. The CDR3 nucleotides are TGCAGTGCGCTACAGGGGATCCAGTACTTC. This chain links TRBV20-1 with TRBJ2-5; 7 bases are shared with TRBD1. Germline trimming cut 6 bases from V and 10 bases from J; bases unmatched to any gene: 5. Germline V lookup: CDR1 DFQATT, CDR2 SNEGSKA (reference sequence). The CDR3 is 10 amino acids.

V usage is TRBV4-3 and J usage is TRBJ2-2, with 9 bases that match TRBD2. Trimming removed 0 bases from V and 6 bases from J; junction bases left unmatched: 11. Per the germline V gene, CDR1 is LGHNA and CDR2 is YSLEER. The CDR3 runs 18 residues. The CDR3 DNA sequence: TGCGCCAGCAGCCAAGATTTAGGCCTAGCGGGACTAGCCGGGGAGCTGTTTTTT. Its translation: CASSQDLGLAGLAGELFF.

V gene TRBV7-2 combines with J gene TRBJ2-2, with D unresolved. Germline CDR1 SGHTA, CDR2 FQGNSA. V shed 2 bases and J shed 1 base, with 5 bases lying between them. This CDR3 has 14 residues. CDR3 sequence reads: CASSLPRNTGELFF. In DNA form, the CDR3 reads TGTGCCAGCAGCTTACCTAGGAACACCGGGGAGCTGTTTTTT.

The chain recombines TRBV5-4 with TRBJ2-2; 14 bases agree with TRBD2. Looked up from germline, CDR1 is SGHNT and CDR2 is YYREEE (reference sequence). CDR3 length: 17 residues. After removal of 4 bases from V and 0 bases from J, the junction contained 2 bases not matched to a gene. CDR3 sequence reads: CASSGGLAGANTGELFF. As DNA, the CDR3 is TGTGCCAGCAGCGGGGGACTAGCGGGAGCGAACACCGGGGAGCTGTTTTTT.

This clone was counted a few times. This sequence joins TRBV7-2 and TRBJ2-7, with 7 bases aligning to TRBD1. CDR3 length: 14 residues. Looked up from germline, CDR1 is SGHTA and CDR2 is FQGNSA. The J segment lost 5 bases and the V segment lost 6 bases, leaving 10 bases of the junction unmatched. The CDR3 DNA is TGTGCCAGCAGTAAGACAGGGACCCCTAACGAGCAGTACTTC. Its translation: CASSKTGTPNEQYF. The whole variable domain, remainder taken from reference TRBV7-2 and TRBJ2-7, is GAGVSQSPSNKVTEKGKDVELRCDPISGHTALYWYRQSLGQGLEFLIYFQGNSAPDKSGLPSDRFSAERTGGSVSTLTIQRTQQEDSAVYLCASSKTGTPNEQYFGPGTRLTVT.

This chain links TRBV9 with TRBJ2-2, with TRBD1 as a possible D gene (6 bases). Germline CDR1 and CDR2: SGDLS and YYNGEE. Trimming removed 3 bases at V and 3 bases at J, with 15 bases between. CDR3 length: 16 amino acids. The CDR3 region has the DNA TGTGCCAGCAGCGCGGTTGGGGACATCTACACCGGGGAGCTGTTTTTT. Protein: CASSAVGDIYTGELFF.

This clone was seen more than once but under ten times. The chain combines TRBV20-1 with TRBJ2-5, with D possibly TRBD1 on 6 matching bases. CDR1 and CDR2 from the germline V gene are DFQATT and SNEGSKA (reference sequence). Trimming removed 7 bases from V and 7 bases from J, with 10 bases in between. This CDR3 spans 10 amino acids. The CDR3 region has the DNA TGCAGTGGACAGGTGACGACCCAGTACTTC. This gives the protein CSGQVTTQYF.